Reported below is one T cell receptor beta chain. The antigen remains undetermined. These data are taken from a study of shared clonotypes between healthy human individuals. Deletions cut 4 bases from V and 2 bases from J, with 6 bases between. Germline lookup yields CDR1 SQVTM and CDR2 ANQGSEA. The CDR3 runs to 11 residues. Generated by immunoSEQ multiplex PCR, the TCRdb table keeps only in-frame clones and is missing some. Among fewer than 1.8 million clones listed, 98% to 99% were seen once. Study-level results: Generation of non-shared clonotypes was less probable than generation of clonotypes shared by all four donors.

The clonotype was recovered from a man younger than 40 in good health. The rearrangement joins TRBV29-1 to TRBJ2-7; D is ambiguous. Sequencing was performed on naive CD4+ T cells sorted from blood. Subset described: CD45RA+ positively selected. The CDR3 sequence is CSVVKAYEQYF. CDR3 nucleotide sequence: TGCAGCGTTGTTAAGGCCTACGAGCAGTACTTC.